Following are 10 T cell receptor beta chains from one sample sequenced in a study of blood T cells in healthy people across ages. A second PCR, run for roughly 7 to 11 cycles, used a sample-barcoded 5' primer plus a J-beta primer mix. TCRdb re-derived calls from the 5' RACE reads in MiXCR, one entry per CDR3 protein. The data hold 800,000 to 950,000 distinct CDR3 sequences, with roughly 28% observed a single time. This same sample was also taken into another study, of T cells of mothers and their children.

The material sequenced was blood. Receptor source: a woman aged 40 to 50 in good health.

This clonotype was counted only a few times. Relative to the germline gene, one junction end is altered; a read error may explain this. V is TRBV7-9 and J is TRBJ1-1; D gene uncertain. There are 16 residues in the CDR3. Germline values: CDR1 SEHNR, CDR2 FQNEAQ (reference sequence). CDR3 in amino acids: CASSIVHPGKNTEAFF. The CDR3 coding sequence is TGTGCTAGCAGTATCGTGCACCCTGGGAAGAACACTGAAGCTTTCTTT.

This clonotype was recorded at least ten times. The V and J genes are TRBV10-3 and TRBJ2-3; D gene unclear. Germline values: CDR1 ENHRY, CDR2 SYGVKD. Trimming left V 6 bases short and J 3 bases short, with 22 bases between. The CDR3 covers 17 residues. CDR3 sequence (DNA): TGTGCCATCAGCCTGCCTTTGGGGTCCACTCTTACAGATACGCAGTATTTT. Protein product: CAISLPLGSTLTDTQYF.

This clonotype was observed a few times. At one boundary the junction diverges from the germline segment, which might be a read error. The gene calls are TRBV4-1 and TRBJ2-6; D is uncertain. The CDR3 is 16 residues long. The germline gives CDR1 MGHRA, CDR2 YSYEKL. CDR3 sequence reads: CASSQATNSGTNVLTF. CDR3 nucleotide sequence: TGCGCCAGCAGCCAAGCGACCAATTCTGGGACCAACGTCCTGACTTTC.

Many counts were recorded for this clonotype. The chain employs TRBV28 and TRBJ2-1; no clear D. V dropped 5 bases and J dropped 3 bases, with 17 bases sitting between them. The CDR3 has 16 residues. The germline gives CDR1 MDHEN, CDR2 SYDVKM. This chain's CDR3 is CASSPQMGLSYNEQFF. DNA for the CDR3: TGTGCCAGCAGTCCCCAAATGGGGTTGAGCTACAATGAGCAGTTCTTC.

The genes are TRBV6-6 and TRBJ2-5; the match to TRBD2 covers 7 bases. The trim removed 2 bases at V and 3 bases at J, leaving 6 bases unmatched. The germline V gene has CDR1 MNHNY and CDR2 SVGAGI (reference sequence). This CDR3 has 15 amino acids. The CDR3 here is CASSYNGGEKETQYF. The CDR3 DNA follows: TGTGCCAGCAGTTACAATGGGGGGGAAAAAGAGACCCAGTACTTC.

A remark on this clonotype: A read error may explain this, as a much larger clone is one base away. This CDR3 is CASKRTGTQKETRYF. CDR3 DNA: TGTGCCAGCAAAAGGACCGGGACCCAGAAAGAGACCCGGTACTTC. J is TRBJ2-5 and V is TRBV28; D may correspond to TRBD1 or TRBD2 (5 bases each). The CDR3 runs 15 residues. Germline V CDR1 and CDR2: MDHEN, SYDVKM. Based on the CDR3 plus reference TRBV28 and TRBJ2-5, the full variable domain is DVKVTQSSRYLVKRTGEKVFLECVQDMDHENMFWYRQDPGLGLRLIYFSYDVKMKEKGDIPEGYSVSREKKERFSLILESASTNQTSMYLCASKRTGTQKETRYFGPGTRLLVL.

The genes are TRBV20-1 and TRBJ2-5; 7 bases match TRBD2. This CDR3 is built from 15 residues. Germline V CDR1 and CDR2: DFQATT, SNEGSKA (reference sequence). V lost 0 bases, J lost 11 bases, and 15 bases stayed unmatched. The CDR3 region has the DNA TGCAGTGCTAGAGATCTAGCGGATCCCCACAATGAGCAGTACTTC. This encodes CSARDLADPHNEQYF.

The V gene is TRBV3-1, the J gene TRBJ2-3, with TRBD2 identical over 16 bases. Germline V lookup: CDR1 LGHDT, CDR2 YNNKEL (reference sequence). V shed 8 bases, J shed 3 bases, and the junction held 11 bases outside the gene matches. The length of the CDR3 is 18 residues. Written as DNA, the CDR3 is TGTGCCAGCCCGTCGGGACTAGCGGGGGGGCCGTGTACAGATACGCAGTATTTT. Its protein product is CASPSGLAGGPCTDTQYF.

This clonotype was found a few times. CDR3 in amino acids: CASQRSSYNEQFF. In DNA, the CDR3 is TGTGCCAGTCAGAGAAGCTCCTACAATGAGCAGTTCTTC. The V call is TRBV19, the J call TRBJ2-1; D unclear. The germline V gene encodes CDR1 LNHDA and CDR2 SQIVND (reference sequence). This CDR3 spans 13 amino acids. With 8 bases removed from V and 0 bases from J, the gap between germline ends came to 8 bases.

The sample holds many counts of this clonotype. The rearrangement uses TRBV29-1 and TRBJ2-6; D is uncertain. CDR3 length: 14 residues. The V gene's germline CDR1 is SQVTM and CDR2 ANQGSEA. V was shortened by 5 bases and J by 0 bases, with 8 bases between the two germline ends. The CDR3 DNA follows: TGCAGCGTTCAGCCGGGCTCTGGGGCCAACGTCCTGACTTTC. Protein product: CSVQPGSGANVLTF.